One and the same sample provided the 22 T cell receptor beta chains below, sequenced in a study of molecular identifiers for immune sequencing clone quantification. Using its own MiXCR run on the PCR reads, TCRdb lists one record per CDR3 protein. The profile shows about half a million distinct CDR3 sequences, about a fifth of them singletons. What was sequenced was naive CD8+ T cells from blood, with Jurkat cell RNA spiked in. The subset denotes: FACS-sorted CD8+CD4-CCR7+CD45RA+ naive T cells. These receptors all come from a human donor in good health. Some libraries in this study had Jurkat cell RNA spiked in.

The table lists this clonotype with many counts. The rearrangement joins TRBV6-6 to TRBJ2-3, with 16 bases that match TRBD2. This CDR3 is built from 18 residues. CDR1 and CDR2 from the germline V gene are MNHNY and SVGAGI (reference sequence). The trim removed 6 bases at V and 0 bases at J, leaving 6 bases unmatched. Here the CDR3 reads CASRQGLAGGLSTDTQYF. CDR3 DNA: TGTGCCAGCAGACAGGGACTAGCGGGGGGGTTAAGCACAGATACGCAGTATTTT.

A single count supports this clonotype. A junction end diverges from the germline sequence, so it may reflect a read error. CDR3 sequence reads: CASSLDRSNTGEPFF. The CDR3 DNA follows: TGTGCCAGCAGCTTAGACAGATCGAACACCGGGGAGCCGTTTTTT. This chain uses TRBV7-6 with TRBJ2-2; weak D call: TRBD2 (5 bases). CDR1 SGHVS and CDR2 FNYEAQ come from the germline V gene. The CDR3 loop spans 15 amino acids. The variable domain in full, with the rest retrieved from reference TRBV7-6 and TRBJ2-2, is GAGVSQSPRYKVTKRGQDVALRCDPISGHVSLYWYRQALGQGPEFLTYFNYEAQQDKSGLPNDRFSAERPEGSISTLTIQRTEQRDSAMYRCASSLDRSNTGEPFFGEGSRLTVL.

This chain connects TRBV3-2 to TRBJ2-1; TRBD2 is the table's D call, not checked against the DNA. TRBV3-2 is a pseudogene segment. This CDR3 contains 21 residues. CDR3 coding DNA: TGTGCCAGCAGCAGAGAATCCCTGGAAGGGACTAGCGGGAGGCTGTACAATGAGCAGTTCTTC. Its translation: CASSRESLEGTSGRLYNEQFF.

On this clonotype: A read error may be the cause here, since a much bigger clone is one base away. The rearrangement uses TRBV7-9 and TRBJ1-1; D is possibly TRBD1 (5 bases). The CDR3 is 16 amino acids. In germline, CDR1 is SEHNR, CDR2 FQNEAQ (reference sequence). V dropped 0 bases and J dropped 4 bases, with 15 bases sitting between them. The CDR3: CASSLARTRGGTEAFF. The CDR3 DNA sequence: TGTGCCAGCAGCTTAGCGAGGACAAGGGGCGGCACTGAAGCTTTCTTT. Drawing the rest from reference TRBV7-9 and TRBJ1-1, the complete variable domain is DTGVSQNPRHKITKRGQNVTFRCDPISEHNRLYWYRQTLGQGPEFLTYFQNEAQLEKSRLLSDRFSAERPKGSFSTLEIQRTEQGDSAMYLCASSLARTRGGTEAFFGQGTRLTVV.

This clonotype was seen only a few times. The chain links TRBV14 to TRBJ1-2; 7 nucleotides line up with TRBD1. Germline trimming cut 2 bases from V and 4 bases from J; bases unmatched to any gene: 4. Germline CDR1 and CDR2: SGHDN and FVKESK. The CDR3 has 14 residues. CDR3 amino acids: CASSQTTGSYGYTF. The CDR3 DNA reads TGTGCCAGCAGCCAAACGACAGGGAGCTATGGCTACACCTTC.

V gene TRBV13 combines with J gene TRBJ2-5, with no clear D. Trimming shortened V by 5 bases and J by 7 bases, and 11 bases separated the two germline ends. The germline CDR1 and CDR2 sequences are PRHDT and FYEKMQ (reference sequence). The CDR3 sequence is 12 residues long. The CDR3 nucleotides are TGTGCCAGCAGCCCCCTCATGGGGACCCAGTACTTC. Translated: CASSPLMGTQYF. The whole variable domain, remainder taken from reference TRBV13 and TRBJ2-5, is AAGVIQSPRHLIKEKRETATLKCYPIPRHDTVYWYQQGPGQDPQFLISFYEKMQSDKGSIPDRFSAQQFSDYHSELNMSSLELGDSALYFCASSPLMGTQYFGPGTRLLVL.

The rearrangement joins TRBV20-1 to TRBJ2-7; 7 bases are shared with TRBD1. Trimming removed 7 bases from V and 2 bases from J; junction bases left unmatched: 8. CDR3 size: 13 residues. Germline V gene sequence: CDR1 DFQATT, CDR2 SNEGSKA (reference sequence). The CDR3 coding sequence is TGCAGTGGGAGAGACAGGGACCCCTACGAGCAGTACTTC. Translated, it gives CSGRDRDPYEQYF.

V and J are TRBV7-9 and TRBJ1-2; D call uncertain. The CDR3 has 14 residues. The V gene's germline CDR1 is SEHNR and CDR2 FQNEAQ (reference sequence). V was trimmed by 8 bases and J by 3 bases, leaving 16 bases between them. The chain's CDR3 is CASQLSGVDYGYTF. CDR3 coding DNA: TGTGCCAGCCAACTTAGCGGGGTTGACTATGGCTACACCTTC. The variable domain in full, with the rest retrieved from reference TRBV7-9 and TRBJ1-2, is DTGVSQNPRHKITKRGQNVTFRCDPISEHNRLYWYRQTLGQGPEFLTYFQNEAQLEKSRLLSDRFSAERPKGSFSTLEIQRTEQGDSAMYLCASQLSGVDYGYTFGSGTRLTVV.

The V gene is TRBV4-1, the J gene TRBJ1-2, with D unresolved. V was clipped by 1 base and J by 2 bases, with 5 bases between them. CDR1 MGHRA and CDR2 YSYEKL come from the germline V gene. The length of the CDR3 is 13 residues. CDR3 region: CASSQVLNYGYTF. CDR3 coding DNA: TGCGCCAGCAGCCAAGTCCTGAACTATGGCTACACCTTC.

The CDR3 DNA reads as TGTGCCAGCAGTTTATCAGCCGCAACTAATGAAAAACTGTTTTTT. This translates into CASSLSAATNEKLFF. J is TRBJ1-4 and V is TRBV27; no reliable D call. V lost 0 bases, J lost 0 bases, and 5 bases lay in between. Germline V gives CDR1 MNHEY, CDR2 SMNVEV (reference sequence). The CDR3 runs to 15 residues.

Only a few counts were recorded for this clonotype. The chain recombines TRBV6-2 or TRBV6-3 with TRBJ1-2; 10 bases align to TRBD1. Germline V gene data show CDR1 as MNHEY and CDR2 as SVGEGT. CDR3 length equals 14 residues. Trimming removed 6 bases from V and 6 bases from J; junction bases left unmatched: 7. CDR3 residues: CASSRRDRGDGYTF. For the CDR3, the DNA is TGTGCCAGCAGCCGACGGGACAGGGGCGATGGCTACACCTTC.

The sample holds a few counts of this clonotype. The chain links TRBV12-3 or TRBV12-4 to TRBJ1-6; 7 bases line up with TRBD1. The CDR3 has 16 amino acids. V gave up 4 bases and J gave up 2 bases; unmatched junction bases: 5. CDR3: CASSSGGTAYNSPLHF. In DNA, the CDR3 is TGTGCCAGCAGTTCCGGGGGGACAGCCTATAATTCACCCCTCCACTTT.

This clonotype was counted only a few times. The rearrangement joins TRBV7-9 to TRBJ1-3, with D possibly being TRBD1 (5 bases). The V end was cut by 6 bases, the J end by 0 bases, with 18 bases between. Germline loops: CDR1 SEHNR, CDR2 FQNEAQ (reference sequence). The length of the CDR3 is 17 residues. CDR3 in amino acids: CASSGPTGLSSGNTIYF. The DNA of the CDR3 is TGTGCCAGCAGTGGCCCCACGGGACTCAGCTCTGGAAACACCATATATTTT.

Points on this clonotype: A read error may be the cause here, since a much bigger clone is one base away. The V call is TRBV28, the J call TRBJ2-1; TRBD1 matches 7 bases. CDR3 length: 17 residues. CDR1 is MDHEN and CDR2 is SYDVKM in the germline V gene. J lost 5 bases, V lost 4 bases, and 14 bases had no gene match. The chain's CDR3 is CASSSRQGRTPHNEQFF. CDR3 DNA sequence: TGTGCCAGCAGTTCTCGACAGGGAAGAACGCCTCACAATGAGCAGTTCTTC. Supplemented by reference TRBV28 and TRBJ2-1, the full variable domain reads DVKVTQSSRYLVKRTGEKVFLECVQDMDHENMFWYRQDPGLGLRLIYFSYDVKMKEKGDIPEGYSVSREKKERFSLILESASTNQTSMYLCASSSRQGRTPHNEQFFGPGTRLTVL.

As DNA, the CDR3 is TGCGCCAGCAGCCGAGATAGGCAGGACGGAGAGACCCAGTACTTC. Translating it yields CASSRDRQDGETQYF. This sequence joins TRBV4-3 and TRBJ2-5, with D uncertain. There are 15 residues in the CDR3. V was trimmed by 4 bases and J by 4 bases, leaving 16 bases between them. CDR1 and CDR2 from the germline V gene are LGHNA and YSLEER.

This clonotype was picked up a small number of times. The chain joins TRBV28 to TRBJ2-7; D is perhaps TRBD2 (6 bases). Between the trimmed V and J ends, which lost 3 bases and 3 bases, there was a span of 12 bases. The CDR3 is made up of 14 amino acids. Germline loops: CDR1 MDHEN, CDR2 SYDVKM. This CDR3 is CASSFRGLNYEQYF. CDR3 sequence (DNA): TGTGCCAGCAGTTTTAGGGGACTTAACTACGAGCAGTACTTC.

The chain is built from TRBV6-5 and TRBJ2-7; D is unclear. This CDR3 spans 13 amino acids. The V gene lost 5 bases and the J gene lost 2 bases, with 10 bases spanning the gap. Germline V gives CDR1 MNHEY, CDR2 SVGAGI. The CDR3 sequence: CASSPNDAYEQYF. The CDR3 DNA reads TGTGCCAGCAGTCCAAACGATGCCTACGAGCAGTACTTC.

The chain joins TRBV7-6 to TRBJ2-1; D remains ambiguous. There are 18 residues in the CDR3. V lost 5 bases and J lost 2, with 22 bases in between. Per germline, CDR1 SGHVS and CDR2 FNYEAQ. The CDR3 nucleotides read TGTGCCAGCAGCAACCCGGACGGAGTAACATCCACCTACAATGAGCAGTTCTTC. It codes for CASSNPDGVTSTYNEQFF.

The chain uses TRBV7-9 and TRBJ1-4, with D perhaps matching TRBD1 (5 bases). Per germline, CDR1 SEHNR and CDR2 FQNEAQ (reference sequence). This CDR3 is 15 amino acids long. Trimming took off 0 bases at V and 7 bases at J, with 12 bases between the two ends. CDR3 nucleotide sequence: TGTGCCAGCAGCTTAGCGGAGGGGATACGTGAAAAACTGTTTTTT. Its translation is CASSLAEGIREKLFF.

A few counts support this clonotype. This chain joins TRBV7-9 and TRBJ2-7, with 10 bases matching TRBD1. The germline gives CDR1 SEHNR, CDR2 FQNEAQ (reference sequence). The CDR3 is 15 residues long. The V and J ends lost 2 bases and 6 bases, in that order; junction bases with no gene match: 7. CDR3 coding DNA: TGTGCCAGCAGCTTACCGGGACAGGGGTTCTCCGAGCAGTACTTC. Its translation is CASSLPGQGFSEQYF.

In this sample, this clonotype turned up many times. The V gene is TRBV7-2, the J gene TRBJ2-3; 11 bases agree with TRBD2. The CDR3 runs to 17 residues. Per the germline V gene, CDR1 is SGHTA and CDR2 is FQGNSA. The junction had 8 bases not matched to a gene; V was cut back by 2 bases and J by 4 bases. The CDR3 protein is CASSLSPSGGWADTQYF. CDR3 bases: TGTGCCAGCAGCTTATCTCCTAGCGGGGGGTGGGCAGATACGCAGTATTTT.

This clonotype was seen a few times. This chain uses TRBV6-5 with TRBJ2-7; TRBD1 is a possible D gene (6 bases). The CDR3 covers 15 residues. The ends were cut back, 4 bases at V and 2 bases at J, with 15 bases in the middle. The germline V gene has CDR1 MNHEY and CDR2 SVGAGI. The CDR3, as DNA: TGTGCCAGCAGTTTAGGGACAAGTTCAACCTACGAGCAGTACTTC. Translation gives CASSLGTSSTYEQYF.